This is a list of T cell receptor beta chains from one sample in a study of T cell repertoires in cytomegalovirus infection. TCRdb re-derived calls from the reads in MiXCR, one entry per CDR3 protein. The sample shows about 830,000 distinct CDR3 sequences, around a third of them seen only once. The antigens of these receptors remain unknown. The source was cultured CD8+ T cells from PBMCs, collected from culture after CMV antigen stimulation. The receptors originated from a human donor in good health (CMV status not recorded). Some clones in this sample may be carry-over from other donors' samples. Each CDR3 is given without its conserved first and last residue.

cdr3_aa j_call v_call
ASSYSKGADTEAF TRBJ1-1 TRBV6-5
ASSPGGQGLWRSYNEQF TRBJ2-1 TRBV7-9
ASSHKGGRQPQH TRBJ1-5 TRBV3-1
ASSYSDAVEKLF TRBJ1-4 TRBV6-8
ASISTGGVTNEKLF TRBJ1-4 TRBV2
ASSYSSRFYEQY TRBJ2-7 TRBV6-6
ASSPYREVDEQF TRBJ2-1 TRBV28
ASSTDRGPQETQY TRBJ2-5 TRBV7-8
ASSLFSQTRTLRDEAF TRBJ1-1 TRBV7-9
ASSYRVSSYNEQF TRBJ2-1 TRBV6-5
ASSPEEGVWRDGYT TRBJ1-2 TRBV9
ASSPRQVNTEAF TRBJ1-1 TRBV4-1
ATRPGTGFDNEQF TRBJ2-1 TRBV5-1
ASTPGGWAGAQETQY TRBJ2-5 TRBV7-2
ASSLQGYTDTQY TRBJ2-3 TRBV7-8
ASSYLKGAVEQY TRBJ2-7 TRBV7-6
ASSDSPYIAGSTDTQY TRBJ2-3 TRBV25-1
ASALGGGRNEQF TRBJ2-1 TRBV7-2
ASSPQGVGYGYT TRBJ1-2 TRBV7-2
ASTFTPDTQY TRBJ2-3 TRBV12-3/TRBV12-4
ASSPPSGLNTGELF TRBJ2-2 TRBV18
ASSLLGNTYGYT TRBJ1-2 TRBV28